The 9 T cell receptor beta chains given below trace back to one sample, sequenced in a study of control samples from healthy donors and cancer patients. Only in-frame clones appear in the TCRdb table, and some are missing; sequencing was by immunoSEQ multiplex PCR. The sample has some 120,000 clones, over 85% seen once. The material sequenced was blood. These receptor sequences come from a man aged 30 to 45 in good health.

The chain's CDR3 is CASSHGVAGTDTQYF. The CDR3 DNA reads TGTGCCAGCAGCCACGGGGTAGCGGGCACAGATACGCAGTATTTT. The chain combines TRBV7-9 with TRBJ2-3, with a possible D match to TRBD2 (6 bases). The length of the CDR3 is 15 residues. V gave up 5 bases and J gave up 1 base, with 13 bases separating them. Germline V gene sequence: CDR1 SEHNR, CDR2 FQNEAQ (reference sequence).

The chain has TRBV6-6 and TRBJ2-2; 9 positions agree with TRBD2. The J segment lost 5 bases and the V segment lost 8 bases, leaving 9 bases of the junction unmatched. This CDR3 comprises 15 residues. Per germline, CDR1 MNHNY and CDR2 SVGAGI (reference sequence). DNA for the CDR3: TGTGCCAGCGCCTCGGCGGGGGGGCGAACCGGGGAGCTGTTTTTT. It yields the protein CASASAGGRTGELFF.

This chain uses TRBV19 with TRBJ1-1, with 12 bases matching TRBD1. V dropped 6 bases and J dropped 10; count of bases not matched to a gene: 12. Germline V CDR1 and CDR2: LNHDA, SQIVND (reference sequence). The CDR3 is 15 amino acids. The CDR3 DNA reads TGTGCCAGTAGCAGGCCTCCGGGACAGGGGGCTCGAGCTTTCTTT. Its protein product is CASSRPPGQGARAFF.

The gene calls are TRBV18 and TRBJ1-4; 9 bases align to TRBD1. V dropped 2 bases and J dropped 5; count of bases not matched to a gene: 18. Per germline, CDR1 KGHSH and CDR2 LQKENI. The CDR3 extends over 20 amino acids. The CDR3 protein is CASSPGEVSETGGSNEKLFF. The CDR3 region has the DNA TGTGCCAGCTCACCAGGAGAAGTTTCAGAGACAGGGGGTTCGAATGAAAAACTGTTTTTT.

This chain uses TRBV28 with TRBJ1-5; D is ambiguous. Germline assignment: CDR1 MDHEN and CDR2 SYDVKM. Trimming left V 6 bases short and J 0 bases short, with 12 bases between. The CDR3 has 15 amino acids. The CDR3 region has the DNA TGTGCCAGCAGAGAAGGTGGAGGTAGCAATCAGCCCCAGCATTTT. Amino acid sequence: CASREGGGSNQPQHF.

The chain employs TRBV12-3 or TRBV12-4 and TRBJ1-5, with D tentatively TRBD1 (5 bases). The ends were cut back, 8 bases at V and 5 bases at J, with 13 bases in the middle. The CDR3 contains 13 residues. CDR3 sequence (DNA): TGTGCCAGCGGCGCGGGGCTGGATCAGCCCCAGCATTTT. This gives the protein CASGAGLDQPQHF.

The J gene is TRBJ1-5, the V gene TRBV6-5, with a weak D call TRBD1 (6 bases). Per the germline V gene, CDR1 is MNHEY and CDR2 is SVGAGI. The CDR3 length is 14 residues. The V end was cut by 5 bases, the J end by 5 bases, with 13 bases between. The CDR3 DNA sequence: TGTGCCAGCAGTCTTGGACAGTGGGATCAGCCCCAGCATTTT. This translates into CASSLGQWDQPQHF.

The V call is TRBV9, the J call TRBJ2-5; 10 nucleotides align to TRBD1. CDR1 is SGDLS, CDR2 YYNGEE, per germline. This CDR3 comprises 14 residues. Losses at the gene ends were 4 bases for V and 5 bases for J; bases not matched to a gene: 5. The CDR3 DNA is TGTGCCAGCAGCCCTTGGGACAGGGGTGAGACCCAGTACTTC. Residues: CASSPWDRGETQYF.

The chain recombines TRBV5-1 with TRBJ2-7; 7 positions match TRBD2. Unmatched junction bases numbered 7, after V lost 0 bases and J lost 1 base. Germline values: CDR1 SGHRS, CDR2 YFSETQ. The CDR3 loop spans 16 amino acids. The CDR3 spells CASSLDRGGGSYEQYF. In DNA, the CDR3 is TGCGCCAGCAGCTTGGACCGGGGCGGGGGATCCTACGAGCAGTACTTC.